The 31 T cell receptor beta chains below all came from one sample that was sequenced in a study of T cell repertoires in cytomegalovirus infection. TCRdb re-analysed the reads in MiXCR, keeping a single row per CDR3 protein. The sample includes approximately 730,000 distinct CDR3 sequences, 25% to 30% seen only once; the top ten take around 13%. For these TCRs, the target antigens are not known. Sequencing used cultured CD8+ T cells from PBMCs, obtained from culture after CMV antigen stimulation. All receptors derive from a human donor in good health (CMV status not recorded). Some clones in this sample may be carry-over from other donors' samples.

DNA for the CDR3: TGTGCCATCGACAGGGGGGACTACAATGAGCAGTTCTTC. Its protein product is CAIDRGDYNEQFF. V and J are TRBV2 and TRBJ2-1; TRBD1 agrees at 9 bases. J gave up 3 bases and V 10 bases, and 4 bases lay outside the gene matches. CDR3 length: 13 residues. The germline V gene encodes CDR1 SNHLY and CDR2 FYNNEI.

This rearrangement joins TRBV27 to TRBJ1-3; D may be TRBD1 (5 bases). V shed 5 bases and J shed 2 bases, with 13 bases lying between them. Germline lookup yields CDR1 MNHEY and CDR2 SMNVEV (reference sequence). This CDR3 contains 15 residues. The DNA of the CDR3 is TGTGCCAGCAGTCCCAGGGCGAGGGCTGGAAACACCATATATTTT. Its protein is CASSPRARAGNTIYF.

The rearrangement uses TRBV6-2 or TRBV6-3 and TRBJ1-6; 7 bases are shared with TRBD1. This CDR3 is 14 amino acids long. V trimming: 6 bases; J trimming: 9 bases; junction bases outside the gene matches: 8. CDR1 is MNHEY and CDR2 is SVGEGT in the germline V gene. This CDR3 is CASSPAQGGSPLHF. Written as DNA, the CDR3 is TGTGCCAGCAGCCCCGCGCAGGGGGGTTCACCCCTCCACTTT.

The V call is TRBV29-1, the J call TRBJ2-1; D is possibly TRBD2 (5 bases). There are 12 residues in the CDR3. CDR1 is SQVTM and CDR2 is ANQGSEA in the germline V gene. V dropped 4 bases and J dropped 4 bases, with 8 bases sitting between them. The DNA of the CDR3 is TGCAGCGTTGTACTAGGGTACAATGAGCAGTTCTTC. The encoded protein is CSVVLGYNEQFF.

This clonotype showed up many times. DNA for the CDR3: TGTGCCAGCAGTTACTCCGCAAGACAGGGCTCCTACGAGCAGTACTTC. It encodes CASSYSARQGSYEQYF. The rearrangement joins TRBV6-2 or TRBV6-3 to TRBJ2-7; 7 bases match TRBD1. There are 16 residues in the CDR3. After removal of 0 bases from V and 0 bases from J, the junction contained 5 bases not matched to a gene. The germline V gene has CDR1 MNHEY and CDR2 SVGEGT.

This clonotype was seen a handful of times. The chain employs TRBV4-1 and TRBJ1-1, with TRBD1 matching over 8 bases. Trimming cost V 3 bases and J 3 bases; bases outside gene matches: 12. The CDR3 consists of 17 residues. Germline values: CDR1 MGHRA, CDR2 YSYEKL. This CDR3 is CASSHIGTGRGDTEAFF. The CDR3 DNA reads TGCGCCAGCAGCCACATAGGGACAGGAAGGGGCGACACTGAAGCTTTCTTT.

This chain joins TRBV11-3 and TRBJ2-1, with TRBD1 matching over 8 bases. Germline CDR1 is SGHNT and CDR2 is YENEEA. J lost 8 bases, V lost 3 bases, and 9 bases had no gene match. There are 15 residues in the CDR3. The CDR3 loop is CASSFDRTGKDEQFF. The CDR3 DNA reads as TGTGCCAGCAGCTTCGATCGGACAGGGAAAGATGAGCAGTTCTTC.

The chain recombines TRBV6-1 with TRBJ1-4; tentative D call: TRBD1 (5 bases). The V end lost 5 bases, the J end lost 5 bases, and 18 bases lay between the germline ends. The CDR3 is made up of 16 amino acids. The germline CDR1 and CDR2 sequences are MNHNS and SASEGT. The CDR3 bases are TGTGCCAGCAGTCTAACGCTGGGGGGTAGGAATGAAAAACTGTTTTTT. Amino acids: CASSLTLGGRNEKLFF.

The chain recombines TRBV10-3 with TRBJ2-7, with D perhaps TRBD1 (5 bases). Germline CDR1 is ENHRY and CDR2 is SYGVKD. CDR3 length equals 14 residues. V was clipped by 0 bases and J by 2 bases, with 8 bases between them. CDR3 sequence: CAISESQGTYEQYV. DNA of the CDR3: TGTGCCATCAGTGAGTCTCAGGGCACCTACGAGCAGTACGTC.

This clonotype occurred a few times. The chain is built from TRBV4-1 and TRBJ2-2; D is tentatively TRBD1 or TRBD2 (5 bases each). Looked up from germline, CDR1 is MGHRA and CDR2 is YSYEKL. Trimming cost V 4 bases and J 4 bases, with 19 bases left between them. This CDR3 is 17 amino acids long. The CDR3 loop is CASSPQGEQYGTGELFF. The CDR3 DNA reads TGCGCCAGCAGCCCTCAGGGAGAACAGTACGGCACCGGGGAGCTGTTTTTT.

Ten or more counts support this clonotype. This chain joins TRBV7-8 and TRBJ2-5; D is possibly TRBD1 or TRBD2 (5 bases each). The CDR3 is 15 amino acids. The germline V gene encodes CDR1 SGHVS and CDR2 FQNEAQ. V gave up 5 bases and J gave up 2 bases, with 15 bases separating them. In nucleotides, the CDR3 is TGTGCCAGCAGCACCGCAGGGAGACAACAAGAGACCCAGTACTTC. Protein product: CASSTAGRQQETQYF.

This chain links TRBV7-6 with TRBJ2-1, with a tentative D call TRBD2 (7 bases). Germline V gene lookup returns CDR1 SGHVS and CDR2 FNYEAQ. With 5 bases removed from V and 10 bases from J, the gap between germline ends came to 27 bases. The CDR3 is made up of 17 amino acids. This CDR3 reads CASSTSNGGAEAHEQFF. Written as DNA, the CDR3 is TGTGCCAGCAGCACGAGTAATGGGGGGGCAGAAGCCCACGAGCAGTTCTTC.

This clonotype was recorded many times. The gene calls are TRBV29-1 and TRBJ1-1; perhaps TRBD1 as D (6 bases). The CDR3 consists of 13 residues. V lost 6 bases and J 5 bases, leaving 16 bases between the germline ends. Germline V CDR1 and CDR2: SQVTM, ANQGSEA. The CDR3: CSVERGARTEAFF. The CDR3 region has the DNA TGCAGCGTAGAACGGGGGGCGAGAACTGAAGCTTTCTTT.

This chain connects TRBV20-1 to TRBJ2-3; D might be TRBD2 (6 bases). V was cut by 6 bases and J by 4 bases, with 23 bases left in between. The germline V gene has CDR1 DFQATT and CDR2 SNEGSKA (reference sequence). The CDR3 spans 16 residues. CDR3 DNA sequence: TGCAGTGCCCCCCGGGACTCCTACCGAAGGGCAGATACGCAGTATTTT. Translated, it gives CSAPRDSYRRADTQYF.

J is TRBJ1-3 and V is TRBV19, with a weak D call TRBD1 (6 bases). The CDR3 length is 15 residues. Germline CDR1 LNHDA, CDR2 SQIVND (reference sequence). Trimming took 3 bases from V and 4 from J, leaving 13 bases between them. The CDR3 region is CASSMTQGSGNTIYF. The CDR3 DNA reads as TGTGCCAGTAGTATGACACAGGGCTCCGGAAACACCATATATTTT.

This clonotype was detected only a few times. The chain has TRBV24-1 and TRBJ2-3; 7 nucleotides align to TRBD1. The CDR3 length is 16 residues. V was pared by 8 bases and J by 2 bases, with 12 bases of the junction left unmatched. From germline, CDR1 is KGHDR and CDR2 SFDVKD. CDR3 region: CATNPPGQRNTDTQYF. The CDR3, as DNA: TGTGCCACCAACCCACCGGGACAGCGTAACACAGATACGCAGTATTTT.

As concerns this clonotype: Just one base apart from a much larger clone, this may be a read error. The chain joins TRBV7-6 to TRBJ1-1; D call uncertain. This CDR3 has 14 residues. Per the germline V gene, CDR1 is SGHVS and CDR2 is FNYEAQ. The CDR3 reads CASSSGGSTTEDFF. The DNA of the CDR3 is TGTGCCAGCAGCTCAGGAGGGAGTACCACTGAAGATTTCTTT. Combining the CDR3 with reference TRBV7-6 and TRBJ1-1 gives the whole variable domain GAGVSQSPRYKVTKRGQDVALRCDPISGHVSLYWYRQALGQGPEFLTYFNYEAQQDKSGLPNDRFSAERPEGSISTLTIQRTEQRDSAMYRCASSSGGSTTEDFFGQGTRLTVV.

The chain has TRBV19 and TRBJ1-3; D call uncertain. The CDR3 contains 13 residues. V was cut by 6 bases and J by 11 bases, with 17 bases left in between. Germline V CDR1 and CDR2: LNHDA, SQIVND (reference sequence). CDR3 DNA sequence: TGTGCCAGTAGACCCCGGGCGGAAAAGGCCATATATTTT. Its protein product is CASRPRAEKAIYF.

This clonotype was observed a few times. The J gene is TRBJ2-1, the V gene TRBV27, with a weak D call TRBD2 (6 bases). This CDR3 contains 13 residues. Germline V gene sequence: CDR1 MNHEY, CDR2 SMNVEV (reference sequence). Between the trimmed V and J ends, which lost 0 bases and 9 bases, there was a span of 9 bases. As DNA, the CDR3 is TGTGCCAGCAGTTTATCACTAGCTATTGAGCAGTTCTTC. It encodes CASSLSLAIEQFF.

The chain carries TRBV11-3 and TRBJ2-2; D assignment may be TRBD1 or TRBD2 (5 bases each). The CDR3 extends over 14 amino acids. The germline V gene has CDR1 SGHNT and CDR2 YENEEA. With 8 bases removed from V and 3 bases from J, the gap between germline ends came to 13 bases. CDR3 protein: CASGKGPYTGELFF. CDR3 nucleotides: TGTGCCAGCGGGAAGGGACCGTACACCGGGGAGCTGTTTTTT.

The rearrangement uses TRBV3-1 and TRBJ2-1, with D perhaps matching TRBD2 (5 bases). Germline V gene lookup returns CDR1 LGHDT and CDR2 YNNKEL (reference sequence). This CDR3 spans 15 amino acids. The ends were cut back, 1 base at V and 4 bases at J, with 11 bases in the middle. The CDR3 sequence: CASSQGGGLYNEQFF. The CDR3 coding sequence is TGTGCCAGCAGCCAAGGTGGCGGACTTTACAATGAGCAGTTCTTC.

This clonotype was recorded a few times. The V and J genes are TRBV10-1 and TRBJ2-7; D uncertain. Germline CDR1 reads WNHNN; CDR2 reads SYGVQD (reference sequence). The ends were cut back, 2 bases at V and 2 bases at J, with 10 bases in the middle. This CDR3 is built from 14 residues. The CDR3 DNA follows: TGCGCCAGCAGTGAGGTGGCGGAACCCTACGAGCAGTACTTC. Translated, it gives CASSEVAEPYEQYF.

This clonotype occurred many times. The chain employs TRBV12-3 or TRBV12-4 and TRBJ1-5; D remains ambiguous. V shed 3 bases and J shed 1 base, with 10 bases lying between them. The CDR3 runs to 15 residues. The chain's CDR3 is CASSFPAGSNQPQHF. The CDR3 DNA is TGTGCCAGCAGTTTTCCCGCGGGCAGCAATCAGCCCCAGCATTTT.

The chain recombines TRBV7-8 with TRBJ1-5; D ambiguous. V was trimmed by 5 bases and J by 7 bases, leaving 21 bases between them. CDR1 and CDR2 from the germline V gene are SGHVS and FQNEAQ. The CDR3 contains 16 residues. CDR3 nucleotide sequence: TGTGCCAGCAGCCTTGCCATGGGCGCCATTACCCAGCCCCAGCATTTT. Protein product: CASSLAMGAITQPQHF.

This clonotype turned up a few times. This chain connects TRBV7-9 to TRBJ2-5; unclear D gene. Trimming took 1 base from V and 7 from J, leaving 4 bases between them. The CDR3 length is 11 residues. Looked up from germline, CDR1 is SEHNR and CDR2 is FQNEAQ (reference sequence). This CDR3 is CASSLGPTQYF. The CDR3 DNA follows: TGTGCCAGCAGCTTAGGTCCGACCCAGTACTTC.

The chain employs TRBV27 and TRBJ2-5; D ambiguous. The V end was cut by 0 bases, the J end by 1 base, with 12 bases between. This CDR3 contains 16 residues. Germline CDR1 and CDR2: MNHEY and SMNVEV (reference sequence). The CDR3 is CASSLSYYLFQETQYF. As DNA, the CDR3 is TGTGCCAGCAGTTTATCATACTATCTTTTCCAAGAGACCCAGTACTTC.

Many counts were recorded for this clonotype. The V and J genes are TRBV9 and TRBJ1-5, with D maybe TRBD1 (6 bases). CDR1 and CDR2 (germline): SGDLS, YYNGEE. V lost 4 bases and J lost 3, with 11 bases in between. The CDR3 contains 14 residues. CDR3 coding DNA: TGTGCCAGCAGCCTAGGGGGGGACAATCAGCCCCAGCATTTT. Translated, it gives CASSLGGDNQPQHF.

V gene TRBV28 combines with J gene TRBJ2-7; TRBD1 matches 9 bases. This CDR3 contains 14 residues. After removal of 2 bases from V and 3 bases from J, the junction contained 2 bases not matched to a gene. Per the germline V gene, CDR1 is MDHEN and CDR2 is SYDVKM. CDR3 residues: CASSLGDRVYEQYV. CDR3 coding DNA: TGTGCCAGCAGTTTAGGGGACAGGGTCTACGAGCAGTACGTC.

The V and J genes are TRBV12-3 or TRBV12-4 and TRBJ1-4; unclear D gene. The CDR3 spans 13 residues. V was trimmed by 4 bases and J by 5 bases, leaving 8 bases between them. The CDR3: CASSSNPNEKLFF. The CDR3 DNA sequence: TGTGCCAGCAGTTCGAATCCAAATGAAAAACTGTTTTTT.

This clonotype was detected only a few times. The chain joins TRBV7-3 to TRBJ2-3, with 10 bases fitting TRBD2. Germline CDR1 reads SGHTA; CDR2 reads FQGTGA. This CDR3 has 15 amino acids. Trimming at V came to 2 bases and at J to 4 bases, leaving 3 bases not matched to a gene. The CDR3 region has the DNA TGTGCCAGCAGCTTATGGAGCGGGGGGGCAGATACGCAGTATTTT. Its protein is CASSLWSGGADTQYF.

V usage is TRBV5-6 and J usage is TRBJ1-1; no clear D gene. The CDR3 runs to 12 residues. V lost 6 bases and J 2 bases, leaving 8 bases between the germline ends. Germline assignment: CDR1 SGHDT and CDR2 YYEEEE. The CDR3 loop reads CASTYGNTEAFF. For the CDR3, the DNA is TGTGCCAGCACCTACGGAAACACTGAAGCTTTCTTT.